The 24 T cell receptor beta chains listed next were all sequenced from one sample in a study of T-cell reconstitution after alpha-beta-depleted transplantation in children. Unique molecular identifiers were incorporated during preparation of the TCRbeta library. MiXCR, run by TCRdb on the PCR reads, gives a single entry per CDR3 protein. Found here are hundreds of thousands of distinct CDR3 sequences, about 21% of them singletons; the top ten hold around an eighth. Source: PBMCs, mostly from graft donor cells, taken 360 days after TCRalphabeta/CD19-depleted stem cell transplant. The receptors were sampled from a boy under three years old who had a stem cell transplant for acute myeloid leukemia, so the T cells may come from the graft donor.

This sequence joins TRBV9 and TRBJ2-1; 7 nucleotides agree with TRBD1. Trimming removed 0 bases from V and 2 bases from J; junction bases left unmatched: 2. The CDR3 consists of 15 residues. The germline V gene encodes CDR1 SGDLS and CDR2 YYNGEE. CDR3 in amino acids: CASSVVTGAYNEQFF. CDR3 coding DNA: TGTGCCAGCAGCGTAGTTACAGGGGCCTACAATGAGCAGTTCTTC.

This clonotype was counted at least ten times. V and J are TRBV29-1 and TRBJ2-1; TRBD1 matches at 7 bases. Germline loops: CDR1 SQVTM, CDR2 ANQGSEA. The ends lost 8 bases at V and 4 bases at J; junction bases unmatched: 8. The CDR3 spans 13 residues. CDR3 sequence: CSSGGRSYNEQFF. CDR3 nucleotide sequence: TGCAGCTCAGGGGGTAGGTCTTACAATGAGCAGTTCTTC.

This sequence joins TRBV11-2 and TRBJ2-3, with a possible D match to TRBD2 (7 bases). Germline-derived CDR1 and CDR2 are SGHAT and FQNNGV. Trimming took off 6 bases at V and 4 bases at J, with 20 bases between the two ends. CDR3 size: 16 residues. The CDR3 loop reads CASRSHGGGGSDTQYF. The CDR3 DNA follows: TGTGCCAGCAGATCCCACGGGGGCGGGGGATCAGATACGCAGTATTTT.

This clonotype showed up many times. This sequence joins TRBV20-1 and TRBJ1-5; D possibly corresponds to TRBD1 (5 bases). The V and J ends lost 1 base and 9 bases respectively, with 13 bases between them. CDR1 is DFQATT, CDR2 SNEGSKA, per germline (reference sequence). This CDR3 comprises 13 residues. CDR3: CSARGTPARPQHF. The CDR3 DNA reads TGCAGTGCTAGAGGGACACCGGCAAGGCCCCAGCATTTT.

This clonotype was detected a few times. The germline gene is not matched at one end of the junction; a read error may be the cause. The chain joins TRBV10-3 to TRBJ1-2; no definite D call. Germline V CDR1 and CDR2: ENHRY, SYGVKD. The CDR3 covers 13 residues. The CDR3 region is CAIRPESPYGYTF. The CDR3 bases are TGTGCTATCAGACCAGAATCCCCTTATGGCTACACCTTC.

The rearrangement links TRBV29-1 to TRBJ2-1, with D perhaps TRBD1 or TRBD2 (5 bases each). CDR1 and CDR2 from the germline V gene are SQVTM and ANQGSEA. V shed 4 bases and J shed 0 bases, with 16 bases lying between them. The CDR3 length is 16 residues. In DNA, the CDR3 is TGCAGCGTTGGGGGGAAGCAGGGTAGCTCCTACAATGAGCAGTTCTTC. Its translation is CSVGGKQGSSYNEQFF.

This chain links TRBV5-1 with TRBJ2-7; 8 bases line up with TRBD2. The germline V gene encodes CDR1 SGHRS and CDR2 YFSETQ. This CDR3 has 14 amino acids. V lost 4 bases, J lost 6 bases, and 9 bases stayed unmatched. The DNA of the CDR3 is TGCGCCAGCAGCAAGGGACTAGTAAACTCCGAGCAGTACGTC. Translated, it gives CASSKGLVNSEQYV.

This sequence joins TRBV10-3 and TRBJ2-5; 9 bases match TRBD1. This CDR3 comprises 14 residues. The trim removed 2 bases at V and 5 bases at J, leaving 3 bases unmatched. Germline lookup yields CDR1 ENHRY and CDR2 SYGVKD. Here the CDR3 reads CAISEPGQGETQYF. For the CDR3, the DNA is TGTGCCATCAGTGAGCCGGGACAGGGTGAGACCCAGTACTTC.

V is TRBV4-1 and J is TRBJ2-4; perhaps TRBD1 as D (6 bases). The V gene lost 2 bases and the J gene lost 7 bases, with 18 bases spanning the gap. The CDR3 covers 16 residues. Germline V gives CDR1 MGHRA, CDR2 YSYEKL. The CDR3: CASSQRPSGQMNIQYF. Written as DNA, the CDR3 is TGCGCCAGCAGCCAACGCCCTTCAGGACAGATGAACATTCAGTACTTC.

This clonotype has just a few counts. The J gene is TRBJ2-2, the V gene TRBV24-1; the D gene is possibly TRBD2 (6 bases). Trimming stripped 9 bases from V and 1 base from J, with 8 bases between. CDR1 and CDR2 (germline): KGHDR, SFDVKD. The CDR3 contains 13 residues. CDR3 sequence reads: CATGGLNTGELFF. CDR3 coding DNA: TGTGCCACCGGGGGACTGAACACCGGGGAGCTGTTTTTT.

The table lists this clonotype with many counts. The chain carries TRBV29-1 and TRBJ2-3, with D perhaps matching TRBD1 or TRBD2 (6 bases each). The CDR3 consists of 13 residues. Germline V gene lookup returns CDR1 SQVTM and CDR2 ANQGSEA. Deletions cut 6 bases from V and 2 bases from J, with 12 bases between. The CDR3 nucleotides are TGCAGCGTCCCAAGGGGGGTCACAGATACGCAGTATTTT. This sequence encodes CSVPRGVTDTQYF.

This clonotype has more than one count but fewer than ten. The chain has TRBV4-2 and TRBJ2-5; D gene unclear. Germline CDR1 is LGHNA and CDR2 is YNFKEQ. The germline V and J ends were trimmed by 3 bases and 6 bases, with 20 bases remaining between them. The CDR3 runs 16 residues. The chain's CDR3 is CASSQRFERAGKTQYF. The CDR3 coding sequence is TGTGCCAGCAGCCAGAGGTTCGAAAGGGCCGGTAAGACCCAGTACTTC.

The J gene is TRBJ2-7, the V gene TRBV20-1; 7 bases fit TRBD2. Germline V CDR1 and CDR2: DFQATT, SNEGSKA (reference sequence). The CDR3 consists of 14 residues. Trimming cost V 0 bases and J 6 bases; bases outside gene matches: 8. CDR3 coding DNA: TGCAGTGCTAGAGATCCCAGCGGGGCTTCCGAGCAGTACTTC. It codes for CSARDPSGASEQYF.

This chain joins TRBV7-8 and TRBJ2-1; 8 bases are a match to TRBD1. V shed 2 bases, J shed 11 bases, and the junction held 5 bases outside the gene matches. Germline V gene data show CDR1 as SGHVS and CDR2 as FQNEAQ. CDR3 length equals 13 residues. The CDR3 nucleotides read TGTGCCAGCAGCTTAACCGACAGGGGTAAGCAGTTCTTC. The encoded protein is CASSLTDRGKQFF.

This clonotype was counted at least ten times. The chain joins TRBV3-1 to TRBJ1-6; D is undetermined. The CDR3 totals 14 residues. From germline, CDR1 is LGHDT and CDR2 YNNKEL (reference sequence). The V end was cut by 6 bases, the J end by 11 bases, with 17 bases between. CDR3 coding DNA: TGTGCCAGCAGTCCTGCACCCGGGTCAACACCCCTCCACTTT. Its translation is CASSPAPGSTPLHF. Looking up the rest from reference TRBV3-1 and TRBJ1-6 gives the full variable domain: DTAVSQTPKYLVTQMGNDKSIKCEQNLGHDTMYWYKQDSKKFLKIMFSYNNKELIINETVPNRFSPKSPDKAHLNLHINSLELGDSAVYFCASSPAPGSTPLHFGNGTRLTVT.

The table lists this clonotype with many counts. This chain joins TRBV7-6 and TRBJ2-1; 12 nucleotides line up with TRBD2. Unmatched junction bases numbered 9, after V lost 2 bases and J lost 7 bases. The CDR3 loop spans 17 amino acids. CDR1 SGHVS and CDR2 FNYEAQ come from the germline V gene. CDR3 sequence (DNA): TGTGCCAGCAGCTTACTCACGACTAGCGGGGGCTCAAATGAGCAGTTCTTC. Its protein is CASSLLTTSGGSNEQFF.

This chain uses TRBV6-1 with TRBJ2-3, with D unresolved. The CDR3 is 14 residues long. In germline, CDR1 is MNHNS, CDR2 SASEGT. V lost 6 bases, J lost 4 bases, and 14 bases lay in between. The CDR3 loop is CASRPFVLADTQYF. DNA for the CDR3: TGTGCCAGCAGGCCCTTCGTATTGGCAGATACGCAGTATTTT.

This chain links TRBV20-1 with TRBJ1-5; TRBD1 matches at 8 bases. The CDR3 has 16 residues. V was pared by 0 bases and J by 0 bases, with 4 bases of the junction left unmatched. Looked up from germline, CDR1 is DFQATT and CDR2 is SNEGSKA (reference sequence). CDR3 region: CSARDRGRYSNQPQHF. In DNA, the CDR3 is TGCAGTGCTAGAGACAGGGGGCGATATAGCAATCAGCCCCAGCATTTT.

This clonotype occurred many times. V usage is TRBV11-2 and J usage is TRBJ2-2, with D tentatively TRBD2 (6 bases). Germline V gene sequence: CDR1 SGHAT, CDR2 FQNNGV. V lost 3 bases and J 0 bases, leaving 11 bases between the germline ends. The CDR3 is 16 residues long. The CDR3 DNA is TGTGCCAGCAGCTTGCGGGACCCACCGAACACCGGGGAGCTGTTTTTT. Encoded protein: CASSLRDPPNTGELFF.

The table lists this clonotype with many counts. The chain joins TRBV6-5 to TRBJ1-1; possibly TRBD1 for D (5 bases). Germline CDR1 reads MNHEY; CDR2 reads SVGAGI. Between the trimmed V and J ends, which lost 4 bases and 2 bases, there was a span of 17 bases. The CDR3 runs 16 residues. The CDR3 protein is CASSFDGGHSNTEAFF. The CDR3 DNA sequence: TGTGCCAGCAGTTTTGATGGCGGACACTCAAACACTGAAGCTTTCTTT.

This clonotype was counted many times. This CDR3 is CSAGTGDGTDTQYF. The CDR3 coding sequence is TGCAGCGCTGGGACAGGGGATGGCACAGATACGCAGTATTTT. This chain uses TRBV29-1 with TRBJ2-3, with 10 bases matching TRBD1. The CDR3 runs to 14 residues. Germline V gene sequence: CDR1 SQVTM, CDR2 ANQGSEA. V shed 7 bases, J shed 1 base, and the junction held 5 bases outside the gene matches.

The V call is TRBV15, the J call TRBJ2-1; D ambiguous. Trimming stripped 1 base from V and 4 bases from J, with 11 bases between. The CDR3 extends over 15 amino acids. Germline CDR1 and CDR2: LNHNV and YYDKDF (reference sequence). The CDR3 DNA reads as TGTGCCACCAGCAGAGGGTCGTCTGAGTACAATGAGCAGTTCTTC. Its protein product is CATSRGSSEYNEQFF.

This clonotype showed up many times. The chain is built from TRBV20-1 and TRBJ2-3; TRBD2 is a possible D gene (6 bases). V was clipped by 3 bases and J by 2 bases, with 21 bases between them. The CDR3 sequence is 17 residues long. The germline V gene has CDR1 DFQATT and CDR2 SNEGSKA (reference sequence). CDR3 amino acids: CSARGGGAMRTTDTQYF. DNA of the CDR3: TGCAGTGCTAGGGGGGGTGGCGCTATGCGGACCACAGATACGCAGTATTTT.

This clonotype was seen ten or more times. CDR3 in DNA: TGCAGTGCTAGAGCCCTACCATCGGGAAACACCATATATTTT. Translating gives CSARALPSGNTIYF. The chain joins TRBV20-1 to TRBJ1-3, with D unresolved. Trimming took off 1 base at V and 4 bases at J, with 11 bases between the two ends. Germline V CDR1 and CDR2: DFQATT, SNEGSKA (reference sequence). CDR3 length equals 14 residues.